One and the same sample provided the 29 T cell receptor beta chains below, sequenced in a study of control samples from healthy donors and cancer patients. Using immunoSEQ multiplex PCR, the repertoire was profiled, and TCRdb retains in-frame clones only, with some absent. The sample consists of around 80,000 clones, approximately 94% of them appearing once. Sequencing was performed on blood. Source of these receptors: a woman aged 25 to 45 in good health.

The V and J genes are TRBV12-3 or TRBV12-4 and TRBJ1-5; D is unclear. The CDR3 length is 12 residues. V shed 6 bases and J shed 4 bases, with 7 bases lying between them. CDR3 bases: TGTGCCAGCAGCCGGCAGAATCAGCCCCAGCATTTT. Translating gives CASSRQNQPQHF.

J is TRBJ1-1 and V is TRBV6-4; maybe TRBD1 (6 bases). This CDR3 has 17 residues. The germline CDR1 and CDR2 sequences are MRHNA and SNTAGT. With 10 bases removed from V and 0 bases from J, the gap between germline ends came to 24 bases. The CDR3 bases are TGTGCCACCATCGGGGGGGGCTTTCCGATTGTGAACACTGAAGCTTTCTTT. This encodes CATIGGGFPIVNTEAFF.

The rearrangement uses TRBV5-6 and TRBJ2-2, with a possible D match to TRBD2 (5 bases). In germline, CDR1 is SGHDT, CDR2 YYEEEE. The CDR3 contains 16 residues. V was trimmed by 5 bases and J by 4 bases, leaving 18 bases between them. CDR3 DNA: TGTGCCAGCAGGGCCACGGGAACTCGAAGCACCGGGGAGCTGTTTTTT. It encodes CASRATGTRSTGELFF.

This chain links TRBV5-6 with TRBJ1-1; D ambiguous. V was shortened by 3 bases and J by 3 bases, with 9 bases between the two germline ends. The CDR3 loop spans 13 amino acids. CDR1 and CDR2 from the germline V gene are SGHDT and YYEEEE. The CDR3: CASSSDGYTEAFF. The CDR3 coding sequence is TGTGCCAGCAGCTCAGACGGATACACTGAAGCTTTCTTT. Filled out from reference TRBV5-6 and TRBJ1-1, the complete variable domain reads DAGVTQSPTHLIKTRGQQVTLRCSPKSGHDTVSWYQQALGQGPQFIFQYYEEEERQRGNFPDRFSGHQFPNYSSELNVNALLLGDSALYLCASSSDGYTEAFFGQGTRLTVV.

The genes are TRBV5-1 and TRBJ1-1; D might be TRBD1 (5 bases). CDR3 length: 14 amino acids. Germline CDR1 and CDR2: SGHRS and YFSETQ. V lost 3 bases and J lost 1, with 10 bases in between. CDR3 coding DNA: TGCGCCAGCAGCTACCAGGGAGGGAACACTGAAGCTTTCTTT. As protein: CASSYQGGNTEAFF.

CDR3 protein: CASREPGFWEQYF. The DNA of the CDR3 is TGTGCCAGCAGGGAGCCGGGGTTTTGGGAGCAGTACTTC. This sequence joins TRBV2 and TRBJ2-7; TRBD2 might be the D (5 bases). Trimming pared 6 bases from V and 7 bases from J, leaving 16 bases between. The CDR3 has 13 amino acids. Germline CDR1 SNHLY, CDR2 FYNNEI. Full variable domain (outside the CDR3, taken from reference TRBV2 and TRBJ2-7): EPEVTQTPSHQVTQMGQEVILRCVPISNHLYFYWYRQILGQKVEFLVSFYNNEISEKSEIFDDQFSVERPDGSNFTLKIRSTKLEDSAMYFCASREPGFWEQYFGPGTRLTVT.

This clone is a singleton in its sample. V gene TRBV5-1 combines with J gene TRBJ1-6; possibly TRBD1 for D (5 bases). V dropped 4 bases and J dropped 10 bases, with 15 bases sitting between them. Per germline, CDR1 SGHRS and CDR2 YFSETQ. The CDR3 sequence is 14 residues long. As DNA, the CDR3 is TGCGCCAGCAGCCAACAGGAGTCAAGCTCACCCCTCCACTTT. It specifies CASSQQESSSPLHF.

This clone was detected once. The chain links TRBV6-5 to TRBJ1-1; maybe TRBD1 (5 bases). Trimming left V 7 bases short and J 4 bases short, with 16 bases between. Germline-derived CDR1 and CDR2 are MNHEY and SVGAGI. The CDR3 consists of 14 residues. The CDR3 bases are TGTGCCAGCACCCCCTGGGGGGGGTTCACTGAAGCTTTCTTT. It yields the protein CASTPWGGFTEAFF.

The rearrangement links TRBV6-4 to TRBJ2-1; 9 nucleotides line up with TRBD2. Germline V gives CDR1 MRHNA, CDR2 SNTAGT. J gave up 3 bases and V 3 bases, and 0 bases lay outside the gene matches. The CDR3 is made up of 14 amino acids. This CDR3 reads CASSDSGGYNEQFF. The CDR3 nucleotides read TGTGCCAGCAGTGATAGCGGGGGCTACAATGAGCAGTTCTTC.

The chain has TRBV7-9 and TRBJ1-1; no reliable D call. This CDR3 is built from 14 residues. V was pared by 2 bases and J by 5 bases, with 12 bases between. Germline V CDR1 and CDR2: SEHNR, FQNEAQ (reference sequence). CDR3 nucleotide sequence: TGTGCCAGCAGCTTACTACTTGGGAATACTGAAGCTTTCTTT. Residues: CASSLLLGNTEAFF.

V and J are TRBV3-1 (or the pseudogene TRBV3-2) and TRBJ1-3; maybe TRBD1 (5 bases). The V end was cut by 5 bases, the J end by 3 bases, with 8 bases between. The germline V gene encodes CDR1 LGHDT and CDR2 YNNKEL (reference sequence). The CDR3 length is 13 residues. CDR3 nucleotide sequence: TGTGCCAGCAGCAGACAGAGTGGAAACACCATATATTTT. It yields the protein CASSRQSGNTIYF.

This clone was found once. The same CDR3 can be traced to other DNA sequences in this sample. J is TRBJ2-2 and V is TRBV7-3; D tentatively reads TRBD1 or TRBD2 (5 bases each). Germline CDR1 reads SGHTA; CDR2 reads FQGTGA. V shed 2 bases and J shed 1 base, with 8 bases lying between them. The CDR3 runs 15 residues. The CDR3 spells CASSLVGGNTGELFF. The DNA for the CDR3 is TGTGCCAGCAGCTTAGTTGGGGGGAACACCGGGGAGCTGTTTTTT.

The CDR3 bases are TGTGCCAGCAGTCCGCCCGTAGGGCCTGAAGCTTTCTTT. It yields the protein CASSPPVGPEAFF. This chain links TRBV6-5 with TRBJ1-1, with no clear D. Germline V lookup: CDR1 MNHEY, CDR2 SVGAGI. Trimming took off 5 bases at V and 6 bases at J, with 13 bases between the two ends. CDR3 length: 13 residues.

The chain uses TRBV5-1 and TRBJ1-6; 7 nucleotides align to TRBD1. V gave up 4 bases and J gave up 6 bases; unmatched junction bases: 7. The CDR3 consists of 15 residues. CDR1 and CDR2 (germline): SGHRS, YFSETQ. The DNA of the CDR3 is TGCGCCAGCAGCGAACCGGGACAGACTAATTCACCCCTCCACTTT. It is translated as CASSEPGQTNSPLHF.

This clone was detected a few times. The rearrangement uses TRBV2 and TRBJ2-3; TRBD1 might be the D (5 bases). Germline V gene data show CDR1 as SNHLY and CDR2 as FYNNEI. V was cut by 4 bases and J by 2 bases, with 13 bases left in between. CDR3 length equals 15 residues. CDR3 sequence reads: CASSGQGAPTDTQYF. The CDR3 coding sequence is TGTGCCAGCAGTGGGCAGGGCGCGCCCACAGATACGCAGTATTTT.

This chain links TRBV12-3 or TRBV12-4 with TRBJ1-2; D unclear. The CDR3 totals 12 residues. The V gene lost 3 bases and the J gene lost 14 bases, with 16 bases spanning the gap. The DNA for the CDR3 is TGTGCCAGCAGTTTCTCTATGGGAGTCTGTACCTTC. Translation: CASSFSMGVCTF.

The sample holds one count of this clone. V usage is TRBV3-1 (or the pseudogene TRBV3-2) and J usage is TRBJ2-5; 9 bases are a match to TRBD1. CDR1 and CDR2 (germline): LGHDT, YNNKEL (reference sequence). With 4 bases clipped from V and 3 bases from J, the junction kept 3 bases outside the gene matches. The CDR3 covers 14 residues. This chain's CDR3 is CASSRRTGEETQYF. In DNA form, the CDR3 reads TGTGCCAGCAGCCGCCGGACAGGGGAAGAGACCCAGTACTTC.

The rearrangement links TRBV30 to TRBJ2-3, with D perhaps TRBD2 (7 bases). Germline V gives CDR1 GTSNPN, CDR2 SVGIG (reference sequence). V gave up 6 bases and J gave up 5 bases, with 15 bases separating them. The CDR3 runs 13 residues. CDR3 nucleotide sequence: TGTGCCTGTTGGGGGGGGGCCGGAGATACGCAGTATTTT. Protein: CACWGGAGDTQYF.

The chain uses TRBV7-9 and TRBJ1-2, with TRBD1 as a possible D gene (6 bases). Trimming stripped 7 bases from V and 0 bases from J, with 15 bases between. CDR3 length: 15 residues. From germline, CDR1 is SEHNR and CDR2 FQNEAQ (reference sequence). The CDR3 loop is CASTTTGSPNYGYTF. The CDR3 region has the DNA TGTGCCAGCACCACTACAGGGTCCCCTAACTATGGCTACACCTTC.

The chain employs TRBV24-1 and TRBJ2-5, with TRBD2 matching 14 bases. In germline, CDR1 is KGHDR, CDR2 SFDVKD. V shed 5 bases, J shed 2 bases, and the junction held 3 bases outside the gene matches. The CDR3 contains 16 residues. The CDR3 loop reads CATSVRTSGRQETQYF. The CDR3 DNA reads TGTGCCACCAGTGTTCGGACTAGCGGGAGGCAAGAGACCCAGTACTTC.

The chain is built from TRBV6-5 and TRBJ1-1; D is uncertain. Germline V gene lookup returns CDR1 MNHEY and CDR2 SVGAGI. This CDR3 spans 13 amino acids. V shed 8 bases and J shed 1 base, with 11 bases lying between them. In DNA form, the CDR3 reads TGTGCCAGCGGCGGACGGCCGAACACTGAAGCTTTCTTT. Amino acid sequence: CASGGRPNTEAFF.

Sample share makes this clone medium-sized (0.01 to 0.1%). The CDR3 DNA is TGTGCCAGCAGTCCCACGGGACAGCCAAAAGCTTTCTTT. This encodes CASSPTGQPKAFF. The chain employs TRBV12-3 or TRBV12-4 and TRBJ1-1; 7 positions agree with TRBD1. This CDR3 region has 13 residues. With V trimmed by 5 bases and J by 9 bases, 9 bases remained unmatched.

This clone has a single count. The chain couples TRBV20-1 to TRBJ2-3, with 8 positions matching TRBD2. Looked up from germline, CDR1 is DFQATT and CDR2 is SNEGSKA (reference sequence). With V trimmed by 3 bases and J by 2 bases, 4 bases remained unmatched. The CDR3 is 14 amino acids. In nucleotides, the CDR3 is TGCAGTGCTAGTAGCGGGGACTTCACAGATACGCAGTATTTT. It encodes CSASSGDFTDTQYF.

The genes are TRBV5-4 and TRBJ1-2; 8 nucleotides line up with TRBD1. The CDR3 has 13 amino acids. V lost 2 bases, J lost 6 bases, and 3 bases stayed unmatched. The V gene's germline CDR1 is SGHNT and CDR2 YYREEE (reference sequence). The CDR3 DNA reads TGTGCCAGCAGCTTTATACAGGGGGATGGCTACACCTTC. The encoded protein is CASSFIQGDGYTF.

V gene TRBV23-1 combines with J gene TRBJ1-3; D call uncertain. TRBV23-1 is noted as an ORF with a role that remains uncertain. Trimming shortened V by 4 bases and J by 2 bases, and 12 bases separated the two germline ends. This CDR3 is 15 amino acids long. CDR3 in DNA: TGCGCCAGCAGTCGGAGTGGTTTGACTGGAAACACCATATATTTT. It yields the protein CASSRSGLTGNTIYF.

This chain connects TRBV2 to TRBJ2-1; no clear D. Germline V gene lookup returns CDR1 SNHLY and CDR2 FYNNEI. The CDR3 has 13 residues. V lost 6 bases and J lost 0, with 6 bases in between. CDR3 bases: TGTGCCAGCAGATCGAGCTCCTACAATGAGCAGTTCTTC. Protein: CASRSSSYNEQFF. Variable domain in full (rest from reference TRBV2 and TRBJ2-1): EPEVTQTPSHQVTQMGQEVILRCVPISNHLYFYWYRQILGQKVEFLVSFYNNEISEKSEIFDDQFSVERPDGSNFTLKIRSTKLEDSAMYFCASRSSSYNEQFFGPGTRLTVL.

This chain joins TRBV16 and TRBJ1-1; 8 bases map to TRBD1. Germline CDR1 is KGHSY and CDR2 is FQNENV. J lost 3 bases, V lost 4 bases, and 4 bases had no gene match. The CDR3 loop spans 14 amino acids. CDR3 coding DNA: TGTGCCAGCAGCCGTTTGGACAGGGACACTGAAGCTTTCTTT. It codes for CASSRLDRDTEAFF.

This sequence joins TRBV19 and TRBJ2-2; D may match TRBD1 or TRBD2 (5 bases each). The germline CDR1 and CDR2 sequences are LNHDA and SQIVND (reference sequence). The CDR3 totals 13 residues. The V end lost 1 base, the J end lost 6 bases, and 6 bases lay between the germline ends. The CDR3 spells CASSIGGPGELFF. In nucleotides, the CDR3 is TGTGCCAGTAGTATAGGGGGACCCGGGGAGCTGTTTTTT.

The V and J genes are TRBV6-5 and TRBJ1-1; TRBD1 aligns across 7 bases. The CDR3 has 11 residues. V gave up 6 bases and J gave up 10 bases; unmatched junction bases: 5. The V gene's germline CDR1 is MNHEY and CDR2 SVGAGI. The CDR3 nucleotides are TGTGCCAGCAGCCAGGGGGGCGCAGCTTTCTTT. It specifies CASSQGGAAFF.